Listed below are T cell receptor beta chains from one sample, sequenced in a study of shared clonotypes between healthy human individuals. The protocol was immunoSEQ multiplex PCR, while the TCRdb copy is restricted to in-frame clones and leaves out a portion. Of millions of clones in the sample, 90% to 95% are singletons; the top ten hold under 0.15%. The material sequenced was naive CD4+ T cells sorted from blood. Receptors were obtained from a young man in good health. CDR3s include the opening cysteine and the closing phenylalanine or tryptophan. D genes are given only for firm matches. Size tells how often a clone was seen (once, few, many) or the class of an expanded clone, and some rows leave it out.

size | J | V | D | CDR3 | DNA
- | TRBJ2-7 | TRBV10-3 | TRBD1 | CAISEWDRSAYEQYF | TGTGCCATCAGTGAGTGGGACAGGTCAGCCTACGAGCAGTACTTC
- | TRBJ2-1 | TRBV2 | - | CASRIPQGTNEQFF | TGTGCCAGCAGAATTCCCCAGGGCACCAATGAGCAGTTCTTC
- | TRBJ2-7 | TRBV7-8 | TRBD1 | CASSLASLGTGAYEQYF | TGTGCCAGCAGCTTAGCAAGTCTCGGGACAGGGGCCTACGAGCAGTACTTC
- | TRBJ2-2 | TRBV30 | - | CAWSVGLGTGELFF | TGTGCCTGGAGTGTCGGGCTGGGAACCGGGGAGCTGTTTTTT
- | TRBJ2-5 | TRBV2 | TRBD2 | CASSLGGAGLQETQYF | TGTGCCAGCAGCTTAGGAGGAGCGGGGCTACAAGAGACCCAGTACTTC
- | TRBJ2-2 | TRBV5-1 | - | CASSLTGELNTGELFF | TGCGCCAGCAGTTTAACAGGAGAATTAAACACCGGGGAGCTGTTTTTT
- | TRBJ2-6 | TRBV7-3 | - | CASSRVAGANVLTF | TGTGCCAGCAGCCGAGTGGCTGGGGCCAACGTCCTGACTTTC
- | TRBJ1-5 | TRBV27 | - | CASSPFPGGQPQHF | TGTGCCAGCAGCCCGTTCCCGGGGGGTCAGCCCCAGCATTTT
- | TRBJ2-1 | TRBV15 | TRBD1 | CATSRVGQGGYNEQFF | TGTGCCACCAGCAGAGTGGGACAGGGGGGCTACAATGAGCAGTTCTTC
once | TRBJ2-5 | TRBV5-4 | TRBD2 | CASRRGLAGGRETQYF | TGTGCCAGCAGGCGTGGACTAGCGGGAGGAAGAGAGACCCAGTACTTC
once | TRBJ1-5 | TRBV10-2 | - | CASSLTENQPQHF | TGCGCCAGCAGTTTGACAGAAAATCAGCCCCAGCATTTT
- | TRBJ2-7 | TRBV10-3 | TRBD1 | CAAGQGLNEQYF | TGTGCCGCGGGACAGGGGCTAAACGAGCAGTACTTC
- | TRBJ2-1 | TRBV6-5 | - | CASRGEISYNEQFF | TGTGCCAGCCGGGGCGAAATCTCCTACAATGAGCAGTTCTTC
- | TRBJ1-1 | TRBV5-3 | TRBD1 | CARSLGQGVRSEAFF | TGTGCCAGAAGCTTGGGACAGGGAGTAAGGTCTGAAGCTTTCTTT
- | TRBJ1-1 | TRBV5-6 | - | CASSLTWGNTEAFF | TGTGCCAGCAGCTTGACCTGGGGTAACACTGAAGCTTTCTTT
- | TRBJ2-3 | TRBV6-5 | - | CASSYRASTDTQYF | TGTGCCAGCAGTTATAGGGCTAGCACAGATACGCAGTATTTT
- | TRBJ2-7 | TRBV18 | - | CASSPDGYYEQYF | TGTGCCAGCTCACCGGACGGATACTACGAGCAGTACTTC
- | TRBJ2-5 | TRBV7-9 | - | CASSYLGGGETQYF | TGTGCCAGCAGCTACCTCGGGGGAGGTGAGACCCAGTACTTC
- | TRBJ2-7 | TRBV7-7 | TRBD1 | CASSPSLGQGDSYEQYF | TGTGCTAGCAGCCCCTCCCTGGGACAGGGTGATTCGTACGAGCAGTACTTC
once | TRBJ1-3 | TRBV11-3 | - | CASSLSGATGNTIYF | TGTGCCAGCAGCTTGTCGGGGGCCACTGGAAACACCATATATTTT
- | TRBJ1-1 | TRBV28 | - | CASSSPGRNTEAFF | TGTGCCAGCAGTTCCCCCGGCCGGAACACTGAAGCTTTCTTT
- | TRBJ2-1 | TRBV11-3 | TRBD2 | CASSQGPTAGGRSSYNEQFF | TGTGCCAGCAGCCAGGGACCTACAGCGGGGGGTCGAAGCTCCTACAATGAGCAGTTCTTC
many | TRBJ2-1 | TRBV4-2 | - | CASSQEGIEQFF | TGTGCCAGCAGCCAAGAAGGGATTGAGCAGTTCTTC
- | TRBJ1-2 | TRBV28 | - | CASSLLSATPNYGYTF | TGTGCCAGCAGTTTATTATCAGCGACTCCTAACTATGGCTACACCTTC
- | TRBJ2-7 | TRBV9 | - | CASSVGSGSSYEQYF | TGTGCCAGCAGCGTAGGTAGCGGTTCTTCCTACGAGCAGTACTTC
- | TRBJ2-7 | TRBV5-8 | - | CASSFGEQYF | TGTGCCAGCAGCTTCGGCGAGCAGTACTTC
- | TRBJ2-1 | TRBV28 | - | CASSFKYEQFF | TGTGCCAGCAGTTTTAAATATGAGCAGTTCTTC
- | TRBJ2-1 | TRBV28 | TRBD2 | CASSLIAGRQFF | TGTGCCAGCAGTTTAATAGCGGGGCGACAGTTCTTC
- | TRBJ1-4 | TRBV9 | - | CASSLPWQASGEKLFF | TGTGCCAGCAGCCTTCCTTGGCAGGCCAGTGGCGAAAAACTGTTTTTT